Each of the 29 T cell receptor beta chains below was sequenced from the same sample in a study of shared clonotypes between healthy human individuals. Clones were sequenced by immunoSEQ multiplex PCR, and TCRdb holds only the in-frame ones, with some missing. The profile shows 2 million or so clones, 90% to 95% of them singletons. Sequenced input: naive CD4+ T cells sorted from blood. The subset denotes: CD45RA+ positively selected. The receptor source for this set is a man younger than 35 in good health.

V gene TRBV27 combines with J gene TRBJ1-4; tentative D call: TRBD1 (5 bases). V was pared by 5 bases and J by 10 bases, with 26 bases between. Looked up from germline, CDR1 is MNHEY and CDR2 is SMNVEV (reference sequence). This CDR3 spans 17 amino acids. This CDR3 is CASSTQPPRAQSGKLFF. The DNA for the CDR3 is TGTGCCAGCAGTACCCAACCCCCCAGGGCCCAATCGGGAAAACTGTTTTTT.

CDR3 nucleotides: TGTGCCAGCAGAACAGGGGCCCTGAACACCGGGGAGCTGTTTTTT. It encodes CASRTGALNTGELFF. The rearrangement links TRBV28 to TRBJ2-2; TRBD1 matches at 7 bases. CDR1 and CDR2 from the germline V gene are MDHEN and SYDVKM. This CDR3 is built from 15 residues. The junction had 5 bases not matched to a gene; V was cut back by 6 bases and J by 1 base.

The CDR3: CASSTGVSYNEQFF. CDR3 sequence (DNA): TGCGCCAGCAGTACCGGCGTTTCCTACAATGAGCAGTTCTTC. The chain has TRBV10-1 and TRBJ2-1; D gene unclear. The CDR3 extends over 14 amino acids. Trimming left V 5 bases short and J 1 base short, with 9 bases between. The germline CDR1 and CDR2 sequences are WNHNN and SYGVQD (reference sequence).

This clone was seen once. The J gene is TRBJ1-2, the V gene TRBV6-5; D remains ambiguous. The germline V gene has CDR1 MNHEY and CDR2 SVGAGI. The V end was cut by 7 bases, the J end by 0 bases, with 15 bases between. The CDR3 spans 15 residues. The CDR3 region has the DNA TGTGCCAGCATCGATCGGACGAGACCTAACTATGGCTACACCTTC. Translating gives CASIDRTRPNYGYTF.

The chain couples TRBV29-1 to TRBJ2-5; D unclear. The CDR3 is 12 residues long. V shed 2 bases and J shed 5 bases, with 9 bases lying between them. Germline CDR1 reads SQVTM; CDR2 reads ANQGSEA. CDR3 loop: CSVELVRETQYF. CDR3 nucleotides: TGCAGCGTTGAACTAGTTAGGGAGACCCAGTACTTC.

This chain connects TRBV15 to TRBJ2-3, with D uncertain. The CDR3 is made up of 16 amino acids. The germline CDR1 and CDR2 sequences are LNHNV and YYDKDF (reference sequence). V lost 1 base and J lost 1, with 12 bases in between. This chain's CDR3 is CATSRASSWGTDTQYF. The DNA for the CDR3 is TGTGCCACCAGCAGAGCCTCCAGTTGGGGCACAGATACGCAGTATTTT.

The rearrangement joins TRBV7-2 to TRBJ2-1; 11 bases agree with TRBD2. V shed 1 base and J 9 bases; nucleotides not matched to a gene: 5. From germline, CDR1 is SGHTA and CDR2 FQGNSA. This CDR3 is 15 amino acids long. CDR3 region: CASSLVLLAGGEQFF. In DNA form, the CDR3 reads TGTGCCAGCAGCTTAGTGCTCCTAGCGGGAGGTGAGCAGTTCTTC.

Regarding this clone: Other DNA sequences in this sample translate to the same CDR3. The CDR3 region has the DNA TGTGCCTGGTCTAGGGCAGGCAATCAGCCCCAGCATTTT. Protein: CAWSRAGNQPQHF. The chain uses TRBV30 and TRBJ1-5; D is unresolved. The CDR3 covers 13 residues. The germline V and J ends were trimmed by 5 bases and 2 bases, with 10 bases remaining between them. Germline values: CDR1 GTSNPN, CDR2 SVGIG (reference sequence).

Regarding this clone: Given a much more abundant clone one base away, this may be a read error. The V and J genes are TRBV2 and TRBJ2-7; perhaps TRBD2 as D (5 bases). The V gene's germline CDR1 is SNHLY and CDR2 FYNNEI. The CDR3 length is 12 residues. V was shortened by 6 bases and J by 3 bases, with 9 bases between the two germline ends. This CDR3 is CASRERGYEQYF. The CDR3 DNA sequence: TGTGCCAGCAGGGAACGGGGCTACGAGCAGTACTTC.

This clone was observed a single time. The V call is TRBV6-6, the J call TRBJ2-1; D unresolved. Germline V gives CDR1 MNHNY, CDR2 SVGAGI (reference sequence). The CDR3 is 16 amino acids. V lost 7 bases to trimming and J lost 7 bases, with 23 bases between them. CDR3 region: CASTTPRAQERNEQFF. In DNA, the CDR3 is TGTGCCAGCACTACACCCCGGGCCCAAGAGAGGAATGAGCAGTTCTTC.

The CDR3 region has the DNA TGTGCCAGCAGCTCGAAGGGACACGGGTTCGGCACAGATACGCAGTATTTT. Its translation: CASSSKGHGFGTDTQYF. The V and J genes are TRBV5-4 and TRBJ2-3, with D possibly being TRBD1 (6 bases). Trimming cost V 3 bases and J 1 base, with 18 bases left between them. This CDR3 region has 17 residues. Germline assignment: CDR1 SGHNT and CDR2 YYREEE (reference sequence).

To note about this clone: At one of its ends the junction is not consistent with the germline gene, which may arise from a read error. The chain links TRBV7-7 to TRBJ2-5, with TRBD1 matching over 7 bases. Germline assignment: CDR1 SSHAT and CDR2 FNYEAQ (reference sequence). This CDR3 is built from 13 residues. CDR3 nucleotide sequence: TGTGCTAGCAGCTCAGGGACAGAAGAGACCCAGTACTTC. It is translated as CASSSGTEETQYF.

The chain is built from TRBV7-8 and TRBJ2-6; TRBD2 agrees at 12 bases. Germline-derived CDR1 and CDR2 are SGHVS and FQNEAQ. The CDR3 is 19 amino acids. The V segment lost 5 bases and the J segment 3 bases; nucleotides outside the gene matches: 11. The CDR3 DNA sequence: TGTGCCAGCAGCCAAACCGGACTAGCGGGAATCTTTGGGGCCAACGTCCTGACTTTC. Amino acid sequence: CASSQTGLAGIFGANVLTF.

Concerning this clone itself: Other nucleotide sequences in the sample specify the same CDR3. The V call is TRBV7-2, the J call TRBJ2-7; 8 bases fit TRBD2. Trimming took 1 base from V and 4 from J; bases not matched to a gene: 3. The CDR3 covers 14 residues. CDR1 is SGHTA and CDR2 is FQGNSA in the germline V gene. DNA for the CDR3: TGTGCCAGCAGCTTAGTAACTAGCGGATACGAGCAGTACTTC. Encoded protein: CASSLVTSGYEQYF. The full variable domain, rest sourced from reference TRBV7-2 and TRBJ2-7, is GAGVSQSPSNKVTEKGKDVELRCDPISGHTALYWYRQSLGQGLEFLIYFQGNSAPDKSGLPSDRFSAERTGGSVSTLTIQRTQQEDSAVYLCASSLVTSGYEQYFGPGTRLTVT.

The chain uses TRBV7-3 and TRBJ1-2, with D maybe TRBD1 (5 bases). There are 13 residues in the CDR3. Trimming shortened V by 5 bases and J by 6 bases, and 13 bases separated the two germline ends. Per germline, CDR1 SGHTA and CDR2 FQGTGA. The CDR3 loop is CASSQKTVNGYTF. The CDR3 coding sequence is TGTGCCAGCAGCCAAAAGACAGTTAATGGCTACACCTTC.

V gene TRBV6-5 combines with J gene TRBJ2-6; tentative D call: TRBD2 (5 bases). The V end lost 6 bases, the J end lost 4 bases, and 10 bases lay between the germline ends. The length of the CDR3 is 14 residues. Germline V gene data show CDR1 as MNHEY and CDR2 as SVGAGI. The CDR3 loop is CASRESGGANVLTF. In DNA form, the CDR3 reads TGTGCCAGCAGAGAATCGGGAGGGGCCAACGTCCTGACTTTC.

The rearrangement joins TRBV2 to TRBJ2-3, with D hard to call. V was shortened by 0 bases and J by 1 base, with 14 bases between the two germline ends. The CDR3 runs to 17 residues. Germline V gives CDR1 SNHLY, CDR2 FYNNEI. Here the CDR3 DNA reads TGTGCCAGCAGTGAAGCGCTTACGCGTGCTGGCACAGATACGCAGTATTTT. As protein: CASSEALTRAGTDTQYF.

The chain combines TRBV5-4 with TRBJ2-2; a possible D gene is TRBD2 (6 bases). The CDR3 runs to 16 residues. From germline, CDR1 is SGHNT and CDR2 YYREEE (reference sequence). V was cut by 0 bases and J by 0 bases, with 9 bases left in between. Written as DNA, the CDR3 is TGTGCCAGCAGCTTGGGTGGAGGGTCGAACACCGGGGAGCTGTTTTTT. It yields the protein CASSLGGGSNTGELFF.

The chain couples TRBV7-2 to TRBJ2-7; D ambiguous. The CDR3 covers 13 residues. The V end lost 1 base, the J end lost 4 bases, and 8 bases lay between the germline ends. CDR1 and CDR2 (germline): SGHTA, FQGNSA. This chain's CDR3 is CASSLEDPYEQYF. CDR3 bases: TGTGCCAGCAGCTTAGAAGATCCGTACGAGCAGTACTTC.

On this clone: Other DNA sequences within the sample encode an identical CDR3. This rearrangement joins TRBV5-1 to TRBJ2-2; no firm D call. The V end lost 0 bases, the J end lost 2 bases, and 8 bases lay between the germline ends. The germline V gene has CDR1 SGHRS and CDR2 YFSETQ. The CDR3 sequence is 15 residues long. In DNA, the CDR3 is TGCGCCAGCAGCTTGGGATCTCCCAACACCGGGGAGCTGTTTTTT. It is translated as CASSLGSPNTGELFF.

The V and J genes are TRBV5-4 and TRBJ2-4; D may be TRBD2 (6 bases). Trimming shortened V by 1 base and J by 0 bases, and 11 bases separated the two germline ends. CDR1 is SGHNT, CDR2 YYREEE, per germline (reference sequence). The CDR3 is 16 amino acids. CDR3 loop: CASSLYTAGAKNIQYF. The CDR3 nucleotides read TGTGCCAGCAGCTTGTATACAGCGGGAGCCAAAAACATTCAGTACTTC.

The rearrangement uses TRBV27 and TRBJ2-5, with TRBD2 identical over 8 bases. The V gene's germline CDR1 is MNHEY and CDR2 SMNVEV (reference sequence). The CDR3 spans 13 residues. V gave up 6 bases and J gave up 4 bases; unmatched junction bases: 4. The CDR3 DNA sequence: TGTGCCAGCAGGGATAGCGGGGTAGAGACCCAGTACTTC. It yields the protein CASRDSGVETQYF.

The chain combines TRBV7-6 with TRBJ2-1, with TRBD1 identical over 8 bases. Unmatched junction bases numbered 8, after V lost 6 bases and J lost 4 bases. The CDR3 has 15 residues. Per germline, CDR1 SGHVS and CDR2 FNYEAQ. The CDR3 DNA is TGTGCCAGCAGTGCCTGGACAGGGATTTACAATGAGCAGTTCTTC. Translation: CASSAWTGIYNEQFF.

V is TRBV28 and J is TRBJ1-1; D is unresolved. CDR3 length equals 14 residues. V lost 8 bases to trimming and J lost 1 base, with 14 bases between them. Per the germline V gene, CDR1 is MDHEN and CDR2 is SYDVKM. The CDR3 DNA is TGTGCCAGCCTAACCGGTACAGCGAACACTGAAGCTTTCTTT. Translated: CASLTGTANTEAFF.

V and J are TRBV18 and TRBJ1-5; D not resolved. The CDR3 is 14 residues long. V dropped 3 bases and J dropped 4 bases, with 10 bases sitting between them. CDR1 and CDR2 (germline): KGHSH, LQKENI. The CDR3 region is CASSPSADNQPQHF. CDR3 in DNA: TGTGCCAGCTCACCGTCGGCAGATAATCAGCCCCAGCATTTT. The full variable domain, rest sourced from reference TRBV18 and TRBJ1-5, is NAGVMQNPRHLVRRRGQEARLRCSPMKGHSHVYWYRQLPEEGLKFMVYLQKENIIDESGMPKERFSAEFPKEGPSILRIQQVVRGDSAAYFCASSPSADNQPQHFGDGTRLSIL.

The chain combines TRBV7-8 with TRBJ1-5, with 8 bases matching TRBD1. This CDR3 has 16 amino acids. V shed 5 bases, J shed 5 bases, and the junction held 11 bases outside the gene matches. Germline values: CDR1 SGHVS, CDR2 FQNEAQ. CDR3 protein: CASSLGQGGSYQPQHF. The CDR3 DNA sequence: TGTGCCAGCAGCCTAGGACAGGGTGGTTCCTATCAGCCCCAGCATTTT.

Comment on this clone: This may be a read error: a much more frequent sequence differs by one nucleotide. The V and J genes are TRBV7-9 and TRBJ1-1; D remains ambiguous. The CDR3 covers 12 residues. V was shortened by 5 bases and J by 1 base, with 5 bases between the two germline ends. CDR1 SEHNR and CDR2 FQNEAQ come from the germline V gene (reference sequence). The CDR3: CASSEGNTEAFF. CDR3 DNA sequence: TGTGCCAGCAGCGAGGGGAACACTGAAGCTTTCTTT.

The CDR3 here is CASSVDPGVNTEAFF. The DNA for the CDR3 is TGTGCCAGCAGCGTAGACCCGGGAGTGAACACTGAAGCTTTCTTT. This chain uses TRBV9 with TRBJ1-1; the D is unclear. The V and J ends lost 0 bases and 0 bases respectively, with 9 bases between them. This CDR3 has 15 amino acids. Germline values: CDR1 SGDLS, CDR2 YYNGEE.

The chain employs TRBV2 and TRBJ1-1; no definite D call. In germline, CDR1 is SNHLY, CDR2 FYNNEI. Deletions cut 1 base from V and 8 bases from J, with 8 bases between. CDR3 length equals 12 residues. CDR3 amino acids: CASSEDLREAFF. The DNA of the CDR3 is TGTGCCAGCAGTGAAGACCTTAGAGAAGCTTTCTTT.